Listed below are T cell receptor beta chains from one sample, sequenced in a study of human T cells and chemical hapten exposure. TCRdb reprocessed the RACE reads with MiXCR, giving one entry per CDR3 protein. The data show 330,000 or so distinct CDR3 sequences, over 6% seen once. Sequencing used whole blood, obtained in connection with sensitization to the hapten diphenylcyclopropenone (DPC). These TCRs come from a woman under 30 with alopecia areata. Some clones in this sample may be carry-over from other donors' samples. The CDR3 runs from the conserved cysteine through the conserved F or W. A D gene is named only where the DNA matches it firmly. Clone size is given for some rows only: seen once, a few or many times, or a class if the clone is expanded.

cdr3_nt: TGTGCCATCAGTGAGTCGCAGCGGGCTTTCTTT
cdr3_aa: CAISESQRAFF
j_call: TRBJ1-1
clone_size: few
v_call: TRBV10-3
d_call: NA

cdr3_nt: TGTGCCAGCAGCCAAGACCCCACTCAGGGTGAGCAGTTCTTC
cdr3_aa: CASSQDPTQGEQFF
j_call: TRBJ2-1
clone_size: NA
v_call: TRBV3-1
d_call: NA

cdr3_nt: TGTGCCAGCAGCTTGGGGTTCACTGAAGCTTTCTTT
cdr3_aa: CASSLGFTEAFF
j_call: TRBJ1-1
clone_size: many
v_call: TRBV7-9
d_call: NA

cdr3_nt: TGTGCCAGCAGCGTAGCAGGGACTAGCGATACGCAGTATTTT
cdr3_aa: CASSVAGTSDTQYF
j_call: TRBJ2-3
clone_size: many
v_call: TRBV9
d_call: TRBD2

cdr3_nt: TGTGCCACCTTTATATCCTCGGGACATAGCTATGGCTACACCTTC
cdr3_aa: CATFISSGHSYGYTF
j_call: TRBJ1-2
clone_size: many
v_call: TRBV12-3/TRBV12-4
d_call: NA

cdr3_nt: TGTGCCAGCAGCCAAGACAGTGGGTCACCCCTCCACTTT
cdr3_aa: CASSQDSGSPLHF
j_call: TRBJ1-6
clone_size: many
v_call: TRBV4-2
d_call: NA

cdr3_nt: TGCGCCAGCAGCCAAGATAGAGAGAGGTGGAACTCTGGAAACACCATATATTTC
cdr3_aa: CASSQDRERWNSGNTIYF
j_call: TRBJ1-3
clone_size: few
v_call: TRBV4-1
d_call: NA

cdr3_nt: TGTGCCAGCAGTTTTCTAGGGATAGGGGAAAATCAGCCCCAGCATTTT
cdr3_aa: CASSFLGIGENQPQHF
j_call: TRBJ1-5
clone_size: many
v_call: TRBV28
d_call: NA

cdr3_nt: TGTGCCAGCAACGACGGGAACACAGGGCTCACAGATACGCAGTATTTT
cdr3_aa: CASNDGNTGLTDTQYF
j_call: TRBJ2-3
clone_size: few
v_call: TRBV12-3/TRBV12-4
d_call: NA

cdr3_nt: TGTGCCAGCAGCTTAGGGGCAGGGGATTATGGCTACACCTTC
cdr3_aa: CASSLGAGDYGYTF
j_call: TRBJ1-2
clone_size: many
v_call: TRBV7-2
d_call: NA

cdr3_nt: TGCGCCAGCAGCCAAGATGACCGCCGGGCCGAGCAGTACTTC
cdr3_aa: CASSQDDRRAEQYF
j_call: TRBJ2-7
clone_size: NA
v_call: TRBV4-3
d_call: NA

cdr3_nt: TGTGCCAGCAGCTCCCCACCCGGACTAGCGGCTGCAATGGATACGCAGTATTTT
cdr3_aa: CASSSPPGLAAAMDTQYF
j_call: TRBJ2-3
clone_size: NA
v_call: TRBV7-9
d_call: TRBD2

cdr3_nt: TGCAGTGCTAGAGCTGCACTGACACCCACAGATACGCAGTATTTT
cdr3_aa: CSARAALTPTDTQYF
j_call: TRBJ2-3
clone_size: NA
v_call: TRBV20-1
d_call: NA

cdr3_nt: TGTGCTAGTGGCCCTACGGGCACCTATGGCTACACCTTC
cdr3_aa: CASGPTGTYGYTF
j_call: TRBJ1-2
clone_size: few
v_call: TRBV12-5
d_call: NA

cdr3_nt: TGTGCCAGCAGCGGGGAGGCAGGGTCCTACGAGCAGTACTTC
cdr3_aa: CASSGEAGSYEQYF
j_call: TRBJ2-7
clone_size: many
v_call: TRBV7-6
d_call: NA

cdr3_nt: TGTGCCAGCAGCTTAGGAGCGGGGGAACGCTACGAGCAGTACTTC
cdr3_aa: CASSLGAGERYEQYF
j_call: TRBJ2-7
clone_size: many
v_call: TRBV7-2
d_call: TRBD2

cdr3_nt: TGTGCCAGCAGTCCCCAGGGAAATCCCTACGAGCAGTACTTC
cdr3_aa: CASSPQGNPYEQYF
j_call: TRBJ2-7
clone_size: few
v_call: TRBV27
d_call: NA

cdr3_nt: TGTGCCATCAGTTCGGCACCGGGACAGGGGGCTTCGGGCACTGAAGCTTTCTTT
cdr3_aa: CAISSAPGQGASGTEAFF
j_call: TRBJ1-1
clone_size: many
v_call: TRBV10-3
d_call: TRBD1

cdr3_nt: TGCGCCAGCAGCCAAGATCGGGGCCAGGGTTCGTTCCACTTT
cdr3_aa: CASSQDRGQGSFHF
j_call: TRBJ1-6
clone_size: NA
v_call: TRBV4-1
d_call: NA

cdr3_nt: TGCGCCAGCAGCCAAGAACCCGGGGAATCAGCAGATACGCAGTATTTT
cdr3_aa: CASSQEPGESADTQYF
j_call: TRBJ2-3
clone_size: few
v_call: TRBV4-3
d_call: NA

cdr3_nt: TGCGCCAGCAGCCAAGAGAGGAGAGGAAGCGGGGTTAAAGATACGCAGTATTTT
cdr3_aa: CASSQERRGSGVKDTQYF
j_call: TRBJ2-3
clone_size: many
v_call: TRBV4-1
d_call: TRBD2

cdr3_nt: TGCGCCAGCAGCTTGGGTAACCCCGCCACAGATACGCAGTATTTT
cdr3_aa: CASSLGNPATDTQYF
j_call: TRBJ2-3
clone_size: few
v_call: TRBV5-1
d_call: NA

cdr3_nt: TGCGCCAGCAGCCAAGTGGGGGGAATGTGGAACACTGAAGCTTTCTTT
cdr3_aa: CASSQVGGMWNTEAFF
j_call: TRBJ1-1
clone_size: many
v_call: TRBV4-3
d_call: NA